This entry is about one TCR beta chain. Its antigen is not identified. This CDR3 region has 15 residues. The V gene's germline CDR1 is SGHTA and CDR2 FQGTGA. The V end lost 1 base, the J end lost 4 bases, and 10 bases lay between the germline ends. Generated by immunoSEQ multiplex PCR, the TCRdb table keeps only in-frame clones and is missing some. The sample lists tens of thousands of clones, approximately 94% occurring once. The sample belongs to a study of cytomegalovirus exposure and HLA in healthy donors. Overall study: The 120 validation repertoires used the same platform as the approximately 620 first-cohort repertoires (as reported by a later analysis). General study points: In vitro checks showed that a few CMV-associated chains really do target CMV antigens.

The donors belonged to the roughly 120-subject validation cohort, separate from the 666-subject first cohort. The TCR was taken from a man aged 18 to 29 in good health and CMV-seropositive. Sequencing was done on a sample of PBMCs. This chain uses TRBV7-3 with TRBJ2-2, with D unclear. CDR3 coding DNA: TGTGCCAGCAGCTTAAGTCCGTTCCGCACCGGGGAGCTGTTTTTT. Amino acids: CASSLSPFRTGELFF.